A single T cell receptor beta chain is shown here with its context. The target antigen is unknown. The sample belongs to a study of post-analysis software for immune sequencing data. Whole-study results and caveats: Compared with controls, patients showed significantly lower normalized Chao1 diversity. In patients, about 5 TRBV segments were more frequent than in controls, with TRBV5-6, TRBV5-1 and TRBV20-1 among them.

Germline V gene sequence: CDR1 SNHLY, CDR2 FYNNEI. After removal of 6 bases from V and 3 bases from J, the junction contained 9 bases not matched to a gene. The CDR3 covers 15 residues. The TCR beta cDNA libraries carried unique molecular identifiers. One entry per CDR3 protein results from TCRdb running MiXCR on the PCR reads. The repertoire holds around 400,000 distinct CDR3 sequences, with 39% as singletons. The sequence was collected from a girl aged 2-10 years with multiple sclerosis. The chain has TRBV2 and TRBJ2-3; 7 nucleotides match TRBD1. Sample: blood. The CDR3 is CASRTHRGRTDTQYF. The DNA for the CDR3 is TGTGCCAGCAGGACCCACAGGGGCAGAACAGATACGCAGTATTTT.